These T cell receptor beta chains were read from a single sample in a study of T cells in Graves' hyperthyroidism and ophthalmopathy. TCRdb re-analysed the multiplex PCR reads in MiXCR, keeping a single row per CDR3 protein. The table shows about 640,000 distinct CDR3 sequences, with around 20% occurring only once. The specimen was blood. The receptors were gathered from a young man with Graves' ophthalmopathy. CDR3s include the opening cysteine and the closing phenylalanine or tryptophan. The D gene is left open where the match is weak. Where a row states a size, it is once, few, many or the class of an expanded clone; other rows omit it.

J gene: TRBJ2-6; D gene: TRBD2; V gene: TRBV10-3; clone size: .; CDR3 protein: CAIWGASGSSGANVLTF; CDR3 DNA: TGTGCCATTTGGGGTGCTAGCGGGAGCTCTGGGGCCAACGTCCTGACTTTC
J gene: TRBJ1-6; D gene: .; V gene: TRBV5-1; clone size: .; CDR3 protein: CASSLGVSGNSPLHF; CDR3 DNA: TGCGCCAGCAGCTTGGGAGTTTCCGGAAATTCACCCCTCCACTTT
J gene: TRBJ2-7; D gene: .; V gene: TRBV11-2; clone size: many; CDR3 protein: CASSSLVAPLSYEQYF; CDR3 DNA: TGTGCCAGCAGCTCATTAGTGGCTCCCCTCTCCTACGAGCAGTACTTC
J gene: TRBJ2-1; D gene: .; V gene: TRBV29-1; clone size: few; CDR3 protein: CSVGDVGQFF; CDR3 DNA: TGCAGCGTTGGGGACGTTGGGCAGTTCTTC
J gene: TRBJ2-1; D gene: TRBD2; V gene: TRBV20-1; clone size: .; CDR3 protein: CSAQGASGRGSYNEQFF; CDR3 DNA: TGCAGTGCTCAGGGGGCTAGCGGGAGGGGGTCCTACAATGAGCAGTTCTTC
J gene: TRBJ1-1; D gene: .; V gene: TRBV27; clone size: few; CDR3 protein: CASTGHGRAGNTEAFF; CDR3 DNA: TGTGCCAGCACCGGCCATGGGAGGGCTGGTAACACTGAAGCTTTCTTT
J gene: TRBJ2-5; D gene: TRBD2; V gene: TRBV6-2/TRBV6-3; clone size: .; CDR3 protein: CASSYTQTSGQETQYF; CDR3 DNA: TGTGCCAGCAGTTACACCCAGACTAGCGGTCAAGAGACCCAGTACTTC
J gene: TRBJ1-5; D gene: .; V gene: TRBV28; clone size: .; CDR3 protein: CASSFGPSSNQPQHF; CDR3 DNA: TGTGCCAGCAGTTTTGGGCCGAGTAGCAATCAGCCCCAGCATTTT
J gene: TRBJ2-2; D gene: TRBD1; V gene: TRBV3-1; clone size: .; CDR3 protein: CASSQDTAGGTGELFF; CDR3 DNA: TGTGCCAGCAGCCAAGATACGGCAGGGGGCACCGGGGAGCTGTTTTTT
J gene: TRBJ1-4; D gene: TRBD1; V gene: TRBV30; clone size: many; CDR3 protein: CAWVDRGRGEKLFF; CDR3 DNA: TGTGCCTGGGTAGACAGGGGGCGAGGTGAAAAACTGTTTTTT
J gene: TRBJ1-1; D gene: .; V gene: TRBV11-2; clone size: .; CDR3 protein: CASSPAGGTMNTEAFF; CDR3 DNA: TGTGCCAGCAGCCCCGCGGGGGGTACCATGAACACTGAAGCTTTCTTT
J gene: TRBJ2-7; D gene: TRBD2; V gene: TRBV4-1; clone size: few; CDR3 protein: CASSHGLAGISYEQYF; CDR3 DNA: TGCGCCAGCAGCCATGGGCTAGCGGGAATCTCCTACGAGCAGTACTTC